This T cell receptor beta chain was documented in a study of Ad26.COV2.S vaccination and SARS-CoV-2 variants. Notes on the study in general: The TCR breadth and depth analyses may have produced an underestimate of total T cell responses.

As to this clone: Its target is not known.

Assay: immunoSEQ multiplex PCR; the TCRdb copy retains only in-frame clones and omits some. The table lists about 420,000 clones, more than 75% of them singletons, with 3.6% in the top ten. Treatment in this sample: some 20 received Ad26.COV2.S at low or high dose, single or two shots; several received placebo; per-sample allocation not given. At day 63 after the first vaccine or placebo injection, samples were drawn. V was cut by 5 bases and J by 4 bases, with 7 bases left in between. Germline assignment: CDR1 SNHLY and CDR2 FYNNEI. This CDR3 is built from 12 residues. The receptor was derived from a person between 18 and 65 years old who received the Ad26.COV2.S COVID-19 vaccine or a placebo. Source: peripheral blood, taken in a trial of Ad26.COV2.S vaccine versus placebo. The chain employs TRBV2 and TRBJ2-3, with D unclear. For the CDR3, the DNA is TGTGCCAGCAGTTCGGCGGCAGATACGCAGTATTTT. Translating it yields CASSSAADTQYF.